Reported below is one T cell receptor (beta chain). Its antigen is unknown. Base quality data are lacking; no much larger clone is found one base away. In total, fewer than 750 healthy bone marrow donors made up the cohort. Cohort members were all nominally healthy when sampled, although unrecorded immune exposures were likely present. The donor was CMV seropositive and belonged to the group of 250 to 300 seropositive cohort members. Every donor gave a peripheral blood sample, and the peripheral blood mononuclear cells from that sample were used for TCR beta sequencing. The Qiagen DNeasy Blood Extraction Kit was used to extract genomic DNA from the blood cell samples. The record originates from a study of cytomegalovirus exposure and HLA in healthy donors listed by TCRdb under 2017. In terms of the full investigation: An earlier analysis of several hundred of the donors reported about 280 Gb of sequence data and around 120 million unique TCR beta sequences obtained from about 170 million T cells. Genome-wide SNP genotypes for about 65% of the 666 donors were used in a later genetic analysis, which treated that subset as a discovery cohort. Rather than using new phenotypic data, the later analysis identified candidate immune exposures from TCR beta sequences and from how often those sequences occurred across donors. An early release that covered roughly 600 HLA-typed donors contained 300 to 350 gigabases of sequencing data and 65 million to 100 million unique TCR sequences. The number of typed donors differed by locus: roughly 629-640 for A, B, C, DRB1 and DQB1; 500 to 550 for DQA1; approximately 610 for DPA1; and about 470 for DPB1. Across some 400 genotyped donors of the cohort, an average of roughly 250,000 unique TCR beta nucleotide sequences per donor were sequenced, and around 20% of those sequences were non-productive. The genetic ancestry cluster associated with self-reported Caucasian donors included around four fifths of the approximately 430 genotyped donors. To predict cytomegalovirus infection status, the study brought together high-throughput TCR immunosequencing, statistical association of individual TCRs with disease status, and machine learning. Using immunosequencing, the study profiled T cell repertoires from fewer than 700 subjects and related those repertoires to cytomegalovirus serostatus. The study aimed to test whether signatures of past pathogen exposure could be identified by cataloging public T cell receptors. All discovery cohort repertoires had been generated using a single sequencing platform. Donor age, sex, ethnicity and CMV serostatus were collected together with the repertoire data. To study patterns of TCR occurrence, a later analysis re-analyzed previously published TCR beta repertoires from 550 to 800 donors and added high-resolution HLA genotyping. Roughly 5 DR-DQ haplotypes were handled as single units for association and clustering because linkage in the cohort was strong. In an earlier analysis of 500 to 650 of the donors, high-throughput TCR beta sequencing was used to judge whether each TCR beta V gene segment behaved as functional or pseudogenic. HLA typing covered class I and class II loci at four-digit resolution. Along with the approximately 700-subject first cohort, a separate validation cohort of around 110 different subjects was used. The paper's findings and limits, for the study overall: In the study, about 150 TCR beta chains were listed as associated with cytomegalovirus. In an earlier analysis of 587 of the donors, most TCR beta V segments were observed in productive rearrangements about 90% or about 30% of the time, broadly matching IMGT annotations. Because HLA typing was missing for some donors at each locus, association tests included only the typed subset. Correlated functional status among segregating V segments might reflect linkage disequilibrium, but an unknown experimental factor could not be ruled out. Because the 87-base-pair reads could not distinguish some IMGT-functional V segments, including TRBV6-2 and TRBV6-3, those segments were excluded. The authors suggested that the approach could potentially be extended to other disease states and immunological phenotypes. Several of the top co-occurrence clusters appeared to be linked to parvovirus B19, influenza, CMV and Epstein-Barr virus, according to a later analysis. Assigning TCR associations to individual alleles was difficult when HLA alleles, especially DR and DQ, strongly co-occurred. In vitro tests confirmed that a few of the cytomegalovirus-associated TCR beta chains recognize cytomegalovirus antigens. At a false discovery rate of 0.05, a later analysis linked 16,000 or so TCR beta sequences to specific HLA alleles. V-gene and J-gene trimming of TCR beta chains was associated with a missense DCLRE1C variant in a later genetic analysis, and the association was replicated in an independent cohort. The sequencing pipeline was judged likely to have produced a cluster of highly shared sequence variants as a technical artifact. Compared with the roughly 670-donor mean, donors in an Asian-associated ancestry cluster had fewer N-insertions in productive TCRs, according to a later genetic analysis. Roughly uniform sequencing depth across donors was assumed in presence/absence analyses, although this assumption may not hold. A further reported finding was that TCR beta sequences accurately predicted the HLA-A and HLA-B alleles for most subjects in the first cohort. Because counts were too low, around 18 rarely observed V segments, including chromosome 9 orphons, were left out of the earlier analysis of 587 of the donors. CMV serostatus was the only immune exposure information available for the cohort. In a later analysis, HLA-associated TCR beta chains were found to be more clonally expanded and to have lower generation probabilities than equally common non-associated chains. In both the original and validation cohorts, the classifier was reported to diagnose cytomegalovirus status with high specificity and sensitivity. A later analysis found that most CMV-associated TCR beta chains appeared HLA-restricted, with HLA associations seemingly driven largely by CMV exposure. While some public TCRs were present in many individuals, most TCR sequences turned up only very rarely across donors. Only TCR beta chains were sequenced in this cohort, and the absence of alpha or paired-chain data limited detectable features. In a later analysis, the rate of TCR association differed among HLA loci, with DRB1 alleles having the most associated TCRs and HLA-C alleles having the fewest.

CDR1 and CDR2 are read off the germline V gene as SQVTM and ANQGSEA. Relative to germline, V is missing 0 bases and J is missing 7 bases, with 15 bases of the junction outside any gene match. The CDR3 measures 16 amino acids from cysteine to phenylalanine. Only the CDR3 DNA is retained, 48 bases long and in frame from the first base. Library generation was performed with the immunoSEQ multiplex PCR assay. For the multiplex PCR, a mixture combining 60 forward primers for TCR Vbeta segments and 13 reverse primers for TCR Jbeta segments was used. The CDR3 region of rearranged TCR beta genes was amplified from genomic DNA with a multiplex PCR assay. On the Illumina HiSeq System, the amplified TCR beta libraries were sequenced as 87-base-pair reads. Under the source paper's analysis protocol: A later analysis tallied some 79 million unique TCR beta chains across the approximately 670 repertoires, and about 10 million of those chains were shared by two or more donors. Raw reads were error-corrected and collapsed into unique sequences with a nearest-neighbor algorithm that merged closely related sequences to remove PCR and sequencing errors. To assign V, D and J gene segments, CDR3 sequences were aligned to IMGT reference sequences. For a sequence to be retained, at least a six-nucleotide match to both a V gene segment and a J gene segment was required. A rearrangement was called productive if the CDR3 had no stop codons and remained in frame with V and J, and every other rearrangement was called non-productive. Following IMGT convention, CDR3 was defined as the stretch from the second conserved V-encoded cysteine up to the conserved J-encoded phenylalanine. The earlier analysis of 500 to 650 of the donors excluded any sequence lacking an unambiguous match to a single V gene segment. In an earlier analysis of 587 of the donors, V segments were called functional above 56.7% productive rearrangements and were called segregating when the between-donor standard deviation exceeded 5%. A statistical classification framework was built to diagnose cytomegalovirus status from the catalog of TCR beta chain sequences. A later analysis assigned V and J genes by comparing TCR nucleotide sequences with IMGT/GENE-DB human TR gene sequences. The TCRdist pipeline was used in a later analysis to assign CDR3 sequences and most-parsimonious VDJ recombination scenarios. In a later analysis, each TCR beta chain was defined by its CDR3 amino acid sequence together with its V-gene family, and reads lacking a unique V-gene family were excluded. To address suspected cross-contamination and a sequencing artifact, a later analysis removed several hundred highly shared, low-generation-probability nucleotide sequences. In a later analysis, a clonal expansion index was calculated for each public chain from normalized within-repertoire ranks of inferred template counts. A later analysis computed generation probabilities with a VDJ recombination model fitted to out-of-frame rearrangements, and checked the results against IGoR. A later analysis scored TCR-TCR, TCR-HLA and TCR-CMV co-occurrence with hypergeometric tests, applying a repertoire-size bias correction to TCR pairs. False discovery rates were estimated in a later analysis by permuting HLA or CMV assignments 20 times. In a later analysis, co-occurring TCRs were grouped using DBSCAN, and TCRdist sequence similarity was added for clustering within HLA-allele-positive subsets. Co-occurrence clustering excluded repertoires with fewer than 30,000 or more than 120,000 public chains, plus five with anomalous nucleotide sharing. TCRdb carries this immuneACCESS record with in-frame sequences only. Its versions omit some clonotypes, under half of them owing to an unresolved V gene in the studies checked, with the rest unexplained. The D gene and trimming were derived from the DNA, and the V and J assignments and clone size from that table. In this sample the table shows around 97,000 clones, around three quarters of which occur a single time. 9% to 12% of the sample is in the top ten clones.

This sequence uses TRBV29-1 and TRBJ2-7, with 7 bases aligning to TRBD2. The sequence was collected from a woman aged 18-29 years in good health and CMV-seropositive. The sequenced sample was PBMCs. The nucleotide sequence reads TGCAGCGTTGAAGATGCGCAGGGACTAAATTTTAGGGAGCAGTACTTC. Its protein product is CSVEDAQGLNFREQYF.